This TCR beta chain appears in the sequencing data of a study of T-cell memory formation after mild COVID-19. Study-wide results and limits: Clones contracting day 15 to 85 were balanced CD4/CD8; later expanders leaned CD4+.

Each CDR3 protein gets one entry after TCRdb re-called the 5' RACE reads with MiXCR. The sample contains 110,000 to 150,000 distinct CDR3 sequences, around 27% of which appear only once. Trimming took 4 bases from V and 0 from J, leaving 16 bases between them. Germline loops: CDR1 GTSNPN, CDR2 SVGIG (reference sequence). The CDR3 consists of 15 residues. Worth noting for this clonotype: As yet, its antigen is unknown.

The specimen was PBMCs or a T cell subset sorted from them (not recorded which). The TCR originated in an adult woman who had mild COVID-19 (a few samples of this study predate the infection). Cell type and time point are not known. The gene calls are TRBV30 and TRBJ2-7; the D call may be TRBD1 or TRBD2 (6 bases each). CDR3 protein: CAWTLEGQSSYEQYF. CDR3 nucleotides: TGTGCCTGGACCCTGGAGGGACAAAGCTCCTACGAGCAGTACTTC.